This TCR beta chain was sequenced for a study of cytomegalovirus exposure and HLA in healthy donors. About this clone: Its antigen is unidentified.

PCR employed 60 Vbeta and 13 Jbeta primers. Profiled with immunoSEQ multiplex PCR; TCRdb holds only in-frame clones, not every one. This sample has 180,000 or so clones, with around 88% found just once. The CDR3 is 16 residues long. CDR1 is PRHDT and CDR2 is FYEKMQ in the germline V gene (reference sequence). Trimming removed 5 bases at V and 3 bases at J, with 17 bases between. Findings and limits, study-wide: Reported results showed that the classifier diagnosed cytomegalovirus status with high specificity and sensitivity. Cytomegalovirus association was assigned to 170 or so TCR beta chains. A likely sequencing artifact accounted for one observed cluster of highly shared sequence variants. Earlier results showed most TCR beta V segments being productive about 90% or about 30% of the time.

This chain joins TRBV13 and TRBJ2-1; maybe TRBD1 (5 bases). The material sequenced was PBMCs. The clonotype comes from a woman in her 30s in good health and CMV-seronegative. CDR3 nucleotides: TGTGCCAGCAGCGAAGCCGACACAGGTTACTACAATGAGCAGTTCTTC. Residues: CASSEADTGYYNEQFF.